What follows are 8 T cell receptor beta chains derived from one specimen sequenced in a study of cytomegalovirus exposure and HLA in healthy donors. 60 Vbeta and 13 Jbeta primers were used in PCR. Produced via immunoSEQ multiplex PCR; TCRdb's table is partial and in-frame only. The sample holds tens of thousands of clones, about two thirds seen once. The sequencing input was PBMCs. Receptor source: a woman aged 50 to 60 in good health and CMV-seropositive.

This clone came up a few times. The J gene is TRBJ1-2, the V gene TRBV5-1; no reliable D call. V lost 0 bases, J lost 3 bases, and 12 bases lay in between. CDR1 and CDR2 (germline): SGHRS, YFSETQ. The CDR3 extends over 15 amino acids. CDR3 residues: CASSLGRTVDYGYTF. The CDR3 DNA sequence: TGCGCCAGCAGCTTGGGTAGAACAGTAGACTATGGCTACACCTTC.

The chain carries TRBV7-8 and TRBJ1-5; TRBD1 agrees at 8 bases. The ends lost 0 bases at V and 3 bases at J; junction bases unmatched: 4. The germline V gene has CDR1 SGHVS and CDR2 FQNEAQ. The length of the CDR3 is 16 residues. CDR3 nucleotides: TGTGCCAGCAGCTTAGCGACAGGGGCCCTCAATCAGCCCCAGCATTTT. This gives the protein CASSLATGALNQPQHF.

The CDR3 protein is CASSRSRDSNSPLHF. The CDR3 nucleotides read TGTGCCAGCAGTCGTAGCCGGGACAGTAATTCACCCCTCCACTTT. This chain connects TRBV7-2 to TRBJ1-6; 7 bases match TRBD1. Trimming took 6 bases from V and 6 from J; bases not matched to a gene: 8. Germline V gives CDR1 SGHTA, CDR2 FQGNSA. This CDR3 spans 15 amino acids.

This clone was seen once. The J gene is TRBJ2-7, the V gene TRBV6-6; 9 nucleotides agree with TRBD2. Germline V gene data show CDR1 as MNHNY and CDR2 as SVGAGI (reference sequence). There are 16 residues in the CDR3. V gave up 5 bases and J gave up 3 bases; unmatched junction bases: 11. CDR3 sequence: CASSGREGGRLYEQYF. CDR3 nucleotide sequence: TGTGCCAGCAGTGGGCGGGAGGGGGGGCGTCTCTACGAGCAGTACTTC.

This clone has just one count. The rearrangement links TRBV5-4 to TRBJ2-7; TRBD1 agrees at 11 bases. The trim removed 3 bases at V and 4 bases at J, leaving 3 bases unmatched. The CDR3 runs to 14 residues. The germline gives CDR1 SGHNT, CDR2 YYREEE (reference sequence). The CDR3 DNA is TGTGCCAGCAGCTACGGGACAGGGGGGTACGAGCAGTACTTC. It translates to CASSYGTGGYEQYF.

The CDR3 reads CASSFSGGLTDTQYF. CDR3 DNA sequence: TGTGCCAGCAGCTTCAGCGGGGGCCTCACAGATACGCAGTATTTT. V gene TRBV25-1 combines with J gene TRBJ2-3; TRBD2 matches 8 bases. The V and J ends lost 6 bases and 2 bases, in that order; junction bases with no gene match: 7. The CDR3 extends over 15 amino acids. Germline V gene data show CDR1 as MGHDK and CDR2 as SYGVNS.

The rearrangement links TRBV28 to TRBJ1-1; D gene uncertain. V was trimmed by 7 bases and J by 0 bases, leaving 12 bases between them. The CDR3 runs 14 residues. Germline V gene sequence: CDR1 MDHEN, CDR2 SYDVKM. The CDR3 loop is CASKLPPMNTEAFF. In nucleotides, the CDR3 is TGTGCCAGCAAGCTGCCCCCCATGAACACTGAAGCTTTCTTT.

This clone was detected only a few times. V is TRBV15 and J is TRBJ1-1, with D unresolved. Germline loops: CDR1 LNHNV, CDR2 YYDKDF (reference sequence). Trimming cost V 1 base and J 0 bases, with 6 bases left between them. The CDR3 spans 14 residues. The CDR3 DNA sequence: TGTGCCACCAGCAGAGTGGGCCTGAACACTGAAGCTTTCTTT. Its protein is CATSRVGLNTEAFF. The variable domain in full, completed from reference TRBV15 and TRBJ1-1, reads DAMVIQNPRYQVTQFGKPVTLSCSQTLNHNVMYWYQQKSSQAPKLLFHYYDKDFNNEADTPDNFQSRRPNTSFCFLDIRSPGLGDTAMYLCATSRVGLNTEAFFGQGTRLTVV.